A single sample gave rise to the 12 T cell receptor beta chains below, sequenced in a study of shared clonotypes between healthy human individuals. Naive-designated CD8 cells lacked CD45RO, were positively enriched for CCR7, and omitted terminally differentiated effector memory CD45RA+ cells. Sequenced by immunoSEQ multiplex PCR; TCRdb stores in-frame clones only, minus some. The table lists about 2.1 million clones, around 93% of them singletons. Sequenced input: naive CD8+ T cells from PBMCs. These receptors originate from a man aged 18 to 30 in good health. Some clones in this sample may be carry-over from other donors' samples.

V usage is TRBV7-9 and J usage is TRBJ2-1, with 7 positions matching TRBD2. Germline assignment: CDR1 SEHNR and CDR2 FQNEAQ (reference sequence). Germline trimming cut 4 bases from V and 0 bases from J; bases unmatched to any gene: 12. The CDR3 runs 18 residues. The CDR3 region has the DNA TGTGCCAGCAGCTCGCCCCTACTAGCGAAGAGCTCCTACAATGAGCAGTTCTTC. Translating gives CASSSPLLAKSSYNEQFF.

The chain is built from TRBV4-2 and TRBJ2-1; D is tentatively TRBD1 or TRBD2 (5 bases each). Germline CDR1 LGHNA, CDR2 YNFKEQ. V gave up 1 base and J gave up 5 bases, with 12 bases separating them. This CDR3 has 15 amino acids. The CDR3 DNA reads as TGTGCCAGCAGCCAAGTTGGGGACCAACACAATGAGCAGTTCTTC. Encoded protein: CASSQVGDQHNEQFF.

The chain is built from TRBV7-9 and TRBJ2-5, with D possibly matching TRBD1 (5 bases). V was pared by 5 bases and J by 2 bases, with 18 bases between. Germline CDR1 is SEHNR and CDR2 is FQNEAQ (reference sequence). The CDR3 length is 16 residues. The CDR3 bases are TGTGCCAGCAGCCAACTTTCTCAGGGAAGACAAGAGACCCAGTACTTC. Its translation is CASSQLSQGRQETQYF.

Here the CDR3 DNA reads TGTGCCAGCAGCGTAGGAGGGGAAGGTGAAGCTTTCTTT. Translation: CASSVGGEGEAFF. The genes are TRBV9 and TRBJ1-1; perhaps TRBD1 as D (5 bases). V lost 0 bases and J lost 7, with 10 bases in between. Germline values: CDR1 SGDLS, CDR2 YYNGEE. CDR3 length equals 13 residues. Together with reference TRBV9 and TRBJ1-1, the CDR3 gives the full variable domain: DSGVTQTPKHLITATGQRVTLRCSPRSGDLSVYWYQQSLDQGLQFLIQYYNGEERAKGNILERFSAQQFPDLHSELNLSSLELGDSALYFCASSVGGEGEAFFGQGTRLTVV.

The chain has TRBV6-1 and TRBJ2-7, with TRBD1 as a possible D gene (6 bases). V gave up 7 bases and J gave up 3 bases, with 16 bases separating them. The CDR3 runs to 14 residues. The germline gives CDR1 MNHNS, CDR2 SASEGT. The CDR3 DNA is TGTGCCAGCAAACCTAGAGGGGGTTTCTACGAGCAGTACTTC. Its protein is CASKPRGGFYEQYF.

A note on this clone: This specimen includes other DNA sequences encoding the same CDR3. The V call is TRBV18, the J call TRBJ1-5, with D unresolved. Looked up from germline, CDR1 is KGHSH and CDR2 is LQKENI. The CDR3 consists of 15 residues. The V end was cut by 2 bases, the J end by 0 bases, with 8 bases between. CDR3 in DNA: TGTGCCAGCTCACCAGGCCGGGGTAGCAATCAGCCCCAGCATTTT. Protein product: CASSPGRGSNQPQHF. Full variable domain (missing parts from reference TRBV18 and TRBJ1-5): NAGVMQNPRHLVRRRGQEARLRCSPMKGHSHVYWYRQLPEEGLKFMVYLQKENIIDESGMPKERFSAEFPKEGPSILRIQQVVRGDSAAYFCASSPGRGSNQPQHFGDGTRLSIL.

The CDR3 bases are TGTGCCAGCAGTTTCGGGACTAGATACACCGGGGAGCTGTTTTTT. Translation: CASSFGTRYTGELFF. The chain carries TRBV27 and TRBJ2-2; 8 bases align to TRBD2. The trim removed 3 bases at V and 3 bases at J, leaving 3 bases unmatched. The CDR3 covers 15 residues. CDR1 is MNHEY and CDR2 is SMNVEV in the germline V gene (reference sequence).

This clone occurred once. The gene calls are TRBV5-6 and TRBJ1-2; 8 bases map to TRBD1. Germline V CDR1 and CDR2: SGHDT, YYEEEE. The CDR3 runs to 13 residues. The ends lost 4 bases at V and 8 bases at J; junction bases unmatched: 7. In nucleotides, the CDR3 is TGTGCCAGCAGCCCGACAGGGGAACGCGGCTACACCTTC. Protein product: CASSPTGERGYTF.

This clone was found once. The chain couples TRBV7-3 to TRBJ1-1, with D uncertain. The germline V gene has CDR1 SGHTA and CDR2 FQGTGA. The ends were cut back, 6 bases at V and 4 bases at J, with 12 bases in the middle. This CDR3 is 13 amino acids long. The CDR3 is CASRSGDGTEAFF. The CDR3 DNA reads TGTGCCAGCAGATCCGGGGATGGCACTGAAGCTTTCTTT.

Points on this clone: Other nucleotide sequences from this sample produce the same CDR3. The V and J genes are TRBV5-6 and TRBJ1-5; D gene uncertain. Germline V gene sequence: CDR1 SGHDT, CDR2 YYEEEE. V lost 2 bases, J lost 0 bases, and 6 bases lay in between. This CDR3 region has 14 residues. This chain's CDR3 is CASSFGGSNQPQHF. In nucleotides, the CDR3 is TGTGCCAGCAGCTTTGGAGGTAGCAATCAGCCCCAGCATTTT.

The rearrangement links TRBV6-1 to TRBJ1-5, with unresolved D. V was trimmed by 5 bases and J by 6 bases, leaving 17 bases between them. Germline values: CDR1 MNHNS, CDR2 SASEGT. The CDR3 loop spans 15 amino acids. The CDR3 loop reads CASSLLPEGFQPQHF. Written as DNA, the CDR3 is TGTGCCAGCAGTCTCCTTCCGGAGGGTTTTCAGCCCCAGCATTTT.

The gene calls are TRBV14 and TRBJ2-1; D is possibly TRBD1 (6 bases). This CDR3 has 12 residues. The V end was cut by 0 bases, the J end by 14 bases, with 11 bases between. Germline V gives CDR1 SGHDN, CDR2 FVKESK. The CDR3 region is CASSQDRAGEFF. The CDR3 bases are TGTGCCAGCAGCCAAGATCGGGCAGGGGAGTTCTTC.